Detailed here is one TCR beta chain. What it recognizes is unknown. This entry belongs to a study of cytomegalovirus exposure and HLA in healthy donors. Findings of the study overall: Rarity characterized most TCR sequences, yet some public TCRs appeared in many donors.

The PCR had 60 Vbeta and 13 Jbeta primers. Sequenced by immunoSEQ multiplex PCR; TCRdb stores in-frame clones only, minus some. The profile covers 150,000 to 200,000 clones, with about 73% appearing a single time and under 15% taken by the ten largest. The V and J ends lost 5 bases and 4 bases respectively, with 19 bases between them. The germline V gene has CDR1 SGHRS and CDR2 YFSETQ. The CDR3 runs to 16 residues. This TCR came from a woman in her forties or fifties in good health and CMV-seropositive. V is TRBV5-1 and J is TRBJ2-1; TRBD1 might be the D (6 bases). The sequenced material came from PBMCs. This CDR3 is CASSQGTGTLYNEQFF. CDR3 bases: TGCGCCAGCAGTCAGGGGACCGGGACACTTTACAATGAGCAGTTCTTC.